Only a few counts were recorded for the clone carrying this T cell receptor (beta chain). The sample belongs to a study of blood T cells in healthy people across ages. V dropped 5 bases and J dropped 1 base, with 11 bases sitting between them. CDR1 and CDR2 from the germline V gene are MNHNS and SASEGT. The CDR3 is made up of 14 amino acids. Next came a second PCR, run for about 7 to 12 cycles, which used a sample-barcoded 5' primer along with a J-beta primer mix. With 12 random nucleotides, a template-switch adaptor tagged each individual cDNA molecule. One entry per CDR3 protein, called by TCRdb with MiXCR from the 5' RACE reads. The sample has more than 700,000 distinct CDR3 sequences; about 48% are singletons.

The TCR comes from a man aged 80 or over in good health. This rearrangement joins TRBV6-1 to TRBJ2-5, with a possible D match to TRBD1 (6 bases). The sequencing input was blood. The DNA of the CDR3 is TGTGCCAGCAGTAACCGGGACACCCAAGAGACCCAGTACTTC. Amino acid sequence: CASSNRDTQETQYF.